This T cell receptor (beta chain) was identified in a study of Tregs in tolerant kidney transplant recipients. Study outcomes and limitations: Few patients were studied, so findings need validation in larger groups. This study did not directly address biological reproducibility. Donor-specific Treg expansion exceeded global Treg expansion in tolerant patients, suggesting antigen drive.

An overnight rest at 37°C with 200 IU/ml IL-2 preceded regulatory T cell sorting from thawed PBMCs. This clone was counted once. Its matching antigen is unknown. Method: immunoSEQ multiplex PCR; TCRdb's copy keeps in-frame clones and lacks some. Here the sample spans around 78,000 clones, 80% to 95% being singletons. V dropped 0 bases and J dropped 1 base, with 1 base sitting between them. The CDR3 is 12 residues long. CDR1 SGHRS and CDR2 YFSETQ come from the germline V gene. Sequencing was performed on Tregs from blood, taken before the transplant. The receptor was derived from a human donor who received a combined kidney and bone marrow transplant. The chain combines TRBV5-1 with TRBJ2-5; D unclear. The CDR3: CASSLAQETQYF. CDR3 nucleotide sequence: TGCGCCAGCAGCTTGGCCCAAGAGACCCAGTACTTC.